The 12 T cell receptor beta chains below come from one sample, sequenced in a study of vaccination effects on CD4 cells after COVID-19. No cognate antigen is known for these TCRs. Under the ViraFEST assay, PBMC were stimulated with viral peptide pools so that antigen-specific CD4+ T cells expanded. Sequencing was performed afterwards. Culturing for 9 to 10 days preceded CD4+ T cell isolation. Everyone in the study got two shots of either the BNT162b2 or mRNA-1273 vaccine. Produced via immunoSEQ multiplex PCR; TCRdb's table is partial and in-frame only. The table includes approximately 30,000 clones, roughly 80% detected once. Sequences were derived from CD4+ T cells from PBMCs cultured with HCoV-NL63 spike peptides, sampled after COVID-19 vaccination. These receptor sequences come from a human donor who received a COVID-19 vaccine.

V is TRBV10-3 and J is TRBJ1-1; D possibly corresponds to TRBD1 (6 bases). Looked up from germline, CDR1 is ENHRY and CDR2 is SYGVKD. The length of the CDR3 is 15 residues. V lost 3 bases and J lost 1, with 12 bases in between. CDR3 DNA: TGTGCCATCAGTGACTCCGGGACACCGAACACTGAAGCTTTCTTT. It translates to CAISDSGTPNTEAFF.

This chain connects TRBV7-6 to TRBJ2-5; TRBD2 matches 7 bases. CDR3 size: 16 residues. Per germline, CDR1 SGHVS and CDR2 FNYEAQ. V gave up 0 bases and J gave up 4 bases; unmatched junction bases: 8. CDR3 DNA sequence: TGTGCCAGCAGCTTAGCGGAGGGAGGGTTTGGAGAGACCCAGTACTTC. This sequence encodes CASSLAEGGFGETQYF.

The chain has TRBV10-2 and TRBJ2-1; D call uncertain. Germline V CDR1 and CDR2: WSHSY, SAAADI. Deletions cut 6 bases from V and 6 bases from J, with 12 bases between. The length of the CDR3 is 13 residues. The CDR3 sequence: CASRSARPNEQFF. The CDR3 DNA reads as TGCGCCAGCAGGAGCGCCAGACCCAATGAGCAGTTCTTC.

The chain employs TRBV6-5 and TRBJ2-7; D might be TRBD2 (6 bases). The V end lost 1 base, the J end lost 6 bases, and 13 bases lay between the germline ends. The CDR3 loop spans 14 amino acids. Germline lookup yields CDR1 MNHEY and CDR2 SVGAGI. CDR3 sequence: CASSYFIGGGEQYF. Here the CDR3 DNA reads TGTGCCAGCAGTTACTTTATCGGGGGTGGCGAGCAGTACTTC.

V and J are TRBV25-1 and TRBJ1-3; D remains unclear. Germline CDR1 is MGHDK and CDR2 is SYGVNS. This CDR3 is built from 14 residues. Trimming took off 1 base at V and 1 base at J, with 5 bases between the two ends. As DNA, the CDR3 is TGTGCCAGCAGTGAATTCGGTTCTGGAAACACCATATATTTT. Translation gives CASSEFGSGNTIYF.

The chain carries TRBV4-1 and TRBJ2-1; 7 bases align to TRBD1. Trimming took 3 bases from V and 7 from J; bases not matched to a gene: 12. The CDR3 consists of 16 residues. Germline V gives CDR1 MGHRA, CDR2 YSYEKL. The CDR3 sequence: CASSQTDRVVLNEQFF. In nucleotides, the CDR3 is TGCGCCAGCAGCCAGACCGACAGGGTCGTTTTGAATGAGCAGTTCTTC.

In this sample, this clone turned up a few times. The chain carries TRBV10-2 and TRBJ2-3; 10 positions match TRBD2. The CDR3 has 17 residues. Germline V CDR1 and CDR2: WSHSY, SAAADI. After removal of 6 bases from V and 3 bases from J, the junction contained 12 bases not matched to a gene. CDR3 sequence reads: CASRAYPAGGPTDTQYF. The CDR3 region has the DNA TGCGCCAGCAGAGCTTACCCAGCGGGGGGGCCAACAGATACGCAGTATTTT.

The genes are TRBV18 and TRBJ1-1; D not resolved. V dropped 7 bases and J dropped 1 base, with 13 bases sitting between them. Germline values: CDR1 KGHSH, CDR2 LQKENI. CDR3 length: 14 residues. CDR3 DNA sequence: TGTGCCAGCTTTCCCGGAAAGGGGAACACTGAAGCTTTCTTT. Protein: CASFPGKGNTEAFF.

This sequence joins TRBV6-2 or TRBV6-3 and TRBJ1-1, with a tentative D call TRBD1 (5 bases). The CDR3 runs to 14 residues. Germline-derived CDR1 and CDR2 are MNHEY and SVGEGT. The ends were cut back, 0 bases at V and 8 bases at J, with 13 bases in the middle. The CDR3 sequence is CASSYSIAQGEAFF. The CDR3 DNA reads TGTGCCAGCAGTTACTCGATAGCTCAGGGCGAAGCTTTCTTT.

The genes are TRBV14 and TRBJ2-5; D might be TRBD2 (6 bases). In germline, CDR1 is SGHDN, CDR2 FVKESK. CDR3 size: 17 residues. V gave up 0 bases and J gave up 0 bases, with 14 bases separating them. In DNA form, the CDR3 reads TGTGCCAGCAGCCAAGATCGGTTGGGGACTTACCAAGAGACCCAGTACTTC. Its protein product is CASSQDRLGTYQETQYF.

The chain carries TRBV3-1 (or the pseudogene TRBV3-2) and TRBJ1-6; D not certain. In germline, CDR1 is LGHDT, CDR2 YNNKEL (reference sequence). CDR3 size: 15 residues. Trimming cost V 1 base and J 9 bases, with 13 bases left between them. The CDR3 is CASSQGLGLGSPLHF. The DNA of the CDR3 is TGTGCCAGCAGCCAAGGTTTAGGGCTCGGTTCACCCCTCCACTTT.

Only a few counts were recorded for this clone. The chain uses TRBV4-1 and TRBJ2-1; 7 bases fit TRBD1. Losses at the gene ends were 1 base for V and 2 bases for J; bases not matched to a gene: 5. Germline V gene lookup returns CDR1 MGHRA and CDR2 YSYEKL. The CDR3 has 16 amino acids. The CDR3 DNA is TGCGCCAGCAGCCAAGGCGCCGGGACAGCCTACAATGAGCAGTTCTTC. Translated: CASSQGAGTAYNEQFF.